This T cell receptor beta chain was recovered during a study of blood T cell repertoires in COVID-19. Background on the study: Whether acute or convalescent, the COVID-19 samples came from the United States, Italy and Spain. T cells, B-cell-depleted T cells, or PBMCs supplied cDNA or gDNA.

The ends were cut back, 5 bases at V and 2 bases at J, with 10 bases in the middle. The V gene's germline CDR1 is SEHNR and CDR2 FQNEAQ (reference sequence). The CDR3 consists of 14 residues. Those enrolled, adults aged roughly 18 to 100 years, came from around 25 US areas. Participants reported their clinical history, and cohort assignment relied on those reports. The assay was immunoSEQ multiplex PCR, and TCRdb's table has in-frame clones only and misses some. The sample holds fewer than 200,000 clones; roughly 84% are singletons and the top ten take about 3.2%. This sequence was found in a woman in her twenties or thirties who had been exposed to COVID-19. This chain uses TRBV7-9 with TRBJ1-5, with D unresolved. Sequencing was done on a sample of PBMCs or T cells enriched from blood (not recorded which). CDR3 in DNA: TGTGCCAGCAGCCACGACGGAGGCAATCAGCCCCAGCATTTT. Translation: CASSHDGGNQPQHF.